These T cell receptor beta chains were read from a single sample in a study of regulatory T cells in long-lasting Graves disease. From the multiplex PCR reads, TCRdb called clonotypes with MiXCR, one entry per CDR3 protein. The repertoire consists of 450,000 to 700,000 distinct CDR3 sequences, with approximately 15% occurring once and the leading ten covering roughly 10%. These data were also filed under a second study, of T cells in Graves' hyperthyroidism and ophthalmopathy.

The specimen was peripheral blood mononuclear cells (PBMCs), collected at new diagnosis, from a patient treated with antithyroid drugs. The origin of the receptors is a man aged 30 to 39 with Graves disease. Both conserved end residues are part of each CDR3. The order of the fields is V gene, J gene, D gene, clone size, CDR3 DNA, CDR3 protein. The D gene is left open where the match is weak. Some rows have no size entry. The others give once, few or many, or a class for an expanded clone.

TRBV29-1	TRBJ2-7	TRBD1	many	TGCAGCGTCAATACCCAGGGGGCGCGGGGCGAGCAGTACTTC	CSVNTQGARGEQYF
TRBV5-1	TRBJ2-3	TRBD2	-	TGCGCCAGCAGCTTGCCCGGGACTAGCGGGAGTACAGATACGCAGTATTTT	CASSLPGTSGSTDTQYF
TRBV6-1	TRBJ1-2	-	-	TGTGCCAGCAGGTCTTCGGGTGGCTACACCTTC	CASRSSGGYTF
TRBV20-1	TRBJ1-2	-	many	TGCAGTGCTTCTTGGGGAAATGGCTACACCTTC	CSASWGNGYTF
TRBV18	TRBJ2-3	-	-	TGTGCCAGCTCACCACCGTTAGCGAGAGCAGATACGCAGTATTTT	CASSPPLARADTQYF
TRBV5-1	TRBJ1-6	TRBD1	many	TGCGCCAGCAGCTTGGAGGGACAGGGACCCAAATCACCCCTCCACTTT	CASSLEGQGPKSPLHF
TRBV2	TRBJ2-2	TRBD1	many	TGTGCCAGCAGGGGGACAGTTACCGGGGAGCTGTTTTTT	CASRGTVTGELFF
TRBV2	TRBJ2-5	-	few	TGTGCCAGCAGTGAGGGAGTTCTGGGGGCGGGTGGAGAGACCCAGTACTTC	CASSEGVLGAGGETQYF
TRBV28	TRBJ2-1	-	many	TGTGCCAGCGGACCTCCTAGCTCCTACAATGAGCAGTTCTTC	CASGPPSSYNEQFF
TRBV7-9	TRBJ2-2	-	-	TGTGCCAGCAGCGCTTGGCGTTGGCCGGGGGAGCTGTTTTTT	CASSAWRWPGELFF
TRBV20-1	TRBJ2-1	-	many	TGCAGTGCTGGCCAGCCCTGGAATAGCGGCCACAATGAGCAGTTCTTC	CSAGQPWNSGHNEQFF
TRBV7-8	TRBJ2-7	TRBD1	few	TGTGCCAGCAGCTGGAGCACAAGACAGGGGCCCTCCTACGAGCAGTACTTC	CASSWSTRQGPSYEQYF
TRBV4-2	TRBJ2-1	-	-	TGTGCCAGCAGCCTACCCCTCCGGTCTCCTGGGAATGAGCAGTTCTTC	CASSLPLRSPGNEQFF
TRBV10-1	TRBJ2-7	TRBD1	-	TGCGCCAGCAGTCCGGGACAGCTTTTCGACGAGCAGTACTTC	CASSPGQLFDEQYF
TRBV5-1	TRBJ1-2	-	few	TGCGCCAGCAGCGCATCGACAGCCTCTGAGGGCTACACCTTC	CASSASTASEGYTF
TRBV6-1	TRBJ2-5	-	many	TGTGCCAGCAGCGAGGACCGGGGCGAGACCCAGTACTTC	CASSEDRGETQYF
TRBV19	TRBJ2-1	TRBD2	few	TGTGCCAGTAGGGGCGGGAGCTGGGATGAGCAGTTCTTC	CASRGGSWDEQFF
TRBV10-3	TRBJ1-6	TRBD1	-	TGTGCCATCAGTGAGTCAGCAGGGGGAACCTATAATTCACCCCTCCACTTT	CAISESAGGTYNSPLHF
TRBV3-1	TRBJ2-1	-	few	TGTGCCAGCAGCCAAGTGGCTAGCAGCGGTGAGCAGTTCTTC	CASSQVASSGEQFF
TRBV7-8	TRBJ2-7	-	many	TGTGCCAGCAGCTTAGGTCGTCCGGCGGGGGCCCGCGAGCAGTACTTC	CASSLGRPAGAREQYF
TRBV20-1	TRBJ2-3	TRBD2	many	TGCAGTGCTAGAGAACTAGCGGGAGCTCGTACGCAGTATTTT	CSARELAGARTQYF
TRBV6-1	TRBJ2-1	TRBD2	many	TGTGCCAGCAGCTCTAGCGGGAGTGATGAGCAGTTCTTC	CASSSSGSDEQFF
TRBV12-3/TRBV12-4	TRBJ2-1	TRBD2	many	TGTGCCAGCAGCCGAGACCCCCTAGGGAGGGAGTTGTACAATGAGCAGTTCTTC	CASSRDPLGRELYNEQFF
TRBV12-5	TRBJ2-1	TRBD2	many	TGTGCTAGTGGTCGCGCCGGGACTAGCGGGAACAATGAGCAGTTCTTC	CASGRAGTSGNNEQFF
TRBV20-1	TRBJ2-2	-	few	TGCAGTGCTAGCGGGGGATCTGCGAGGGAGCTGTTTTTT	CSASGGSARELFF
TRBV20-1	TRBJ2-1	TRBD2	many	TGCAGTGGACTAGCGGGATTCTACAATGAGCAGTTCTTC	CSGLAGFYNEQFF
TRBV12-3/TRBV12-4	TRBJ1-2	-	many	TGTGCCAGCAGCCTACAGGGACTGTATGGCTACACCTTC	CASSLQGLYGYTF
TRBV29-1	TRBJ2-5	TRBD1	many	TGCAGCGTTGTAGTCGGGACAGGGGAGACCCAGTACTTC	CSVVVGTGETQYF
TRBV6-2/TRBV6-3	TRBJ2-1	-	many	TGTGCCAGCAGTTACGCAGGCCAGTACAATGAGCAGTTCTTC	CASSYAGQYNEQFF
TRBV7-8	TRBJ2-1	-	-	TGTGCCAGCAGCTTAGTGGCGCGTACGACCTACAATGAGCAGTTCTTC	CASSLVARTTYNEQFF
TRBV7-2	TRBJ2-1	-	few	TGTGCCAGCAGCTTAGTCGGCAGGTCCCACCCGTTCTTC	CASSLVGRSHPFF
TRBV10-1	TRBJ2-1	TRBD2	few	TGCGCCAGCAGTGAAGCGGGGTTGGCCTACAATGAGCAGTTCTTC	CASSEAGLAYNEQFF
TRBV2	TRBJ2-1	-	many	TGTGCCAGCAGCGGGTTGGACTATCCATACAATGAGCAGTTCTTC	CASSGLDYPYNEQFF
TRBV19	TRBJ2-3	TRBD1	-	TGTGCCAGTAGCCTTGGATCCGGGACAGGGTCCACAGATACGCAGTATTTT	CASSLGSGTGSTDTQYF
TRBV29-1	TRBJ2-7	TRBD2	many	TGCAGCGTTGCAGCGGGAGACTACGAGCAGTACTTC	CSVAAGDYEQYF
TRBV27	TRBJ1-1	-	many	TGTGCCAGCAGTGGCCCGGGATCCAACACTGAAGCTTTCTTT	CASSGPGSNTEAFF
TRBV29-1	TRBJ2-6	-	-	TGCAGCGTTGCACGGAGCTCTGGGGCCAACGTCCTGACTTTC	CSVARSSGANVLTF
TRBV18	TRBJ2-5	-	many	TGTGCCAGCTCACCAGCCCGTTCCCAAGAGACCCAGTACTTC	CASSPARSQETQYF
TRBV12-3/TRBV12-4	TRBJ2-2	-	many	TGTGCCAGCAGTCCGGAAGTCACCGGGGAGCTGTTTTTT	CASSPEVTGELFF
TRBV12-3/TRBV12-4	TRBJ2-3	TRBD2	many	TGTGCCAGCAGTTTACTAGCGGGGCTAGGGGATACGCAGTATTTT	CASSLLAGLGDTQYF
TRBV12-5	TRBJ2-3	-	few	TGTGCTAGTGGTTTCGGCGGGCGCACAGATACGCAGTATTTT	CASGFGGRTDTQYF
TRBV6-6	TRBJ2-1	-	many	TGTGCCAGCAGTTACTCGATCATGGGCACTTCGGGCAATGAGCAGTTCTTC	CASSYSIMGTSGNEQFF
TRBV30	TRBJ2-7	-	many	TGTGCCGTGGAGAGGCCAGCGGAGCAGTACTTC	CAVERPAEQYF
TRBV20-1	TRBJ1-2	TRBD1	few	TGCAGTGCTAGAAGGGGAGGGGGCGAGGGCTACACCTTC	CSARRGGGEGYTF
TRBV5-1	TRBJ1-2	-	-	TGCGCCAGCAGCTCGCGGACAGTAGGCTATGGCTACACCTTC	CASSSRTVGYGYTF
TRBV12-3/TRBV12-4	TRBJ2-5	TRBD1	few	TGTGCCAGCAGTTTCAGTTTCGCGGGACAGGGGTTTTTGGGGGAGACCCAGTACTTC	CASSFSFAGQGFLGETQYF
TRBV12-3/TRBV12-4	TRBJ2-1	TRBD2	many	TGTGCCAGCAGCTCTAGCGGGAGCTCCTACAATGAGCAGTTCTTC	CASSSSGSSYNEQFF
TRBV29-1	TRBJ2-5	TRBD1	-	TGCAGCGCCCAACCTCTCAGGGGGGAGACCCAGTACTTC	CSAQPLRGETQYF
TRBV6-1	TRBJ2-1	TRBD2	many	TGTGCCAGCAGCCAGGGTAGTCGGACTAGGGACAATGAGCAGTTCTTC	CASSQGSRTRDNEQFF
TRBV7-9	TRBJ1-2	-	many	TGTGCCAGCAGCTTAAAAGGGAGGTATGGCTACACCTTC	CASSLKGRYGYTF
TRBV2	TRBJ1-5	-	many	TGTGCCAGCAGTGAAGCGTGGCAGGGAGAGAGCAATCAGCCCCAGCATTTT	CASSEAWQGESNQPQHF
TRBV5-1	TRBJ2-2	-	-	TGCGCCAGCACCCCGGCTCCCCGGACACCGGAGGGCGGGGAGCTGTTTTTT	CASTPAPRTPEGGELFF
TRBV20-1	TRBJ1-1	-	many	TGCAGTGCTATGGACAGCCAAATGAACACTGAAGCTTTCTTT	CSAMDSQMNTEAFF
TRBV13	TRBJ2-5	-	many	TGTGCCAGCAGCTTTAGAACCGGCGGGGAGGACCAGTACTTC	CASSFRTGGEDQYF
TRBV20-1	TRBJ2-2	-	-	TGCAGTGCCAAGGATTGGGGGACCGGGGAGCTGTTCTTT	CSAKDWGTGELFF
TRBV12-5	TRBJ1-5	TRBD1	many	TGTGCTAGTGGTTTGTCGACAGGGGGCGAAAGGCAGCCCCAGCATTTT	CASGLSTGGERQPQHF
TRBV5-1	TRBJ2-2	-	many	TGCGCCAGCAGCGAAAGACAAGTTCCCACCGGGGAGCTGTTTTTT	CASSERQVPTGELFF
TRBV24-1	TRBJ2-2	TRBD2	few	TGTGCCACCAGTGATTTCCCTACTAGCGGGAGAGGCACCGGGGAGCTGTTTTTT	CATSDFPTSGRGTGELFF
TRBV20-1	TRBJ2-7	-	many	TGCAGTGCTAGAGCGGGCGGAGTCTACGAGCAGTACTTC	CSARAGGVYEQYF